Listed here are 2 T cell receptor beta chains from one sample, sequenced in a study of T-cell reconstitution after alpha-beta-depleted transplantation in children (dated by TCRdb to 2016 to 2017). Library method: PCR. Instrument used: Illumina HiSeq 2500. TCR library preparation used molecular barcoding, with unique molecular identifiers applied to normalize quantification of the TCRbeta repertoire. TCRdb reworked the public reads: Q25 trimming with fastp, MiXCR clone assembly, productive beta chains retained. Each entry is one CDR3 protein sequence, shown with its most common DNA and genes. Here the sample has 600,000 to 800,000 distinct CDR3 sequences; approximately 14% occur a single time. The top ten clonotypes cover about 0.79% of the sample. The meaning of the sample's treatment or condition label: allogeneic hematopoietic cell transplantation with graft depleted of TCRalphabeta T cells and CD19 B cells.

Sequences were derived from PBMCs, sampled before TCRalphabeta/CD19-depleted stem cell transplant. These receptors all stem from a girl aged 2 to 9 with congenital amegakaryocytic thrombocytopenia, due to receive a stem cell transplant.

On this clonotype itself: Possible read error: a much larger clone is one base away. The chain's CDR3 is CSAPTGKGYEPYF. The DNA for the CDR3 is TGCAGTGCTCCGACAGGGAAGGGCTACGAGCCGTACTTC. This chain links TRBV20-1 with TRBJ2-7; 7 nucleotides align to TRBD1. CDR3 length: 13 residues. CDR1 and CDR2 (germline): DFQATT, SNEGSKA (reference sequence).

The chain uses TRBV4-1 and TRBJ2-1, with 9 bases matching TRBD2. The V segment lost 0 bases and the J segment 9 bases; nucleotides outside the gene matches: 9. CDR1 is MGHRA, CDR2 YSYEKL, per germline. This CDR3 contains 16 residues. The CDR3 nucleotides read TGCGCCAGCAGCCAAGAAGACCTTCTAGCGGGAACTGAGCAGTTCTTC. Its protein product is CASSQEDLLAGTEQFF.